This TCR beta chain was profiled in a study of cytomegalovirus exposure and HLA in healthy donors. Findings and limits, study-wide: Overall, roughly 170 TCR beta chains were annotated as cytomegalovirus-associated. A later analysis found TCR association rates differed by HLA locus, highest for DRB1 and lowest for HLA-C.

About this clone itself: The antigen is undetermined.

The CDR3 is 12 residues long. PCR primers comprised 60 Vbeta and 13 Jbeta primers. Methods used by the authors: In a later analysis, the count reached 75 million to 90 million unique TCR beta chains, with approximately 11 million shared. Generated by immunoSEQ multiplex PCR, the TCRdb table keeps only in-frame clones and is missing some. V, J and clone size are those of that table, while D and trimming were read from the DNA. The sample carries 55,000 to 75,000 clones, 74% recorded once. V usage is TRBV21-1 and J usage is TRBJ1-5. TRBV21-1 has pseudogene status. The sample consisted of PBMCs. The source of this sequence is a human donor in good health. In DNA form, the CDR3 reads TGTGCCGGGGGGGACGGGGGAGCGCCCCAGCATTTT. This codes for CAGGDGGAPQHF.